The 14 T cell receptor beta chains below all came from one sample that was sequenced in a study of blood T cells in healthy people across ages. The authors ran a second PCR of about 6 to 11 cycles using a sample-barcoded 5' primer and a J-beta primer mix. TCRdb independently ran MiXCR on the 5' RACE reads; one entry per CDR3 protein. The top ten clones hold around 32% of a sample with about 680,000 distinct CDR3 sequences, around 49% of them seen once. Material: blood. Receptors were obtained from a woman aged 60-75 years in good health.

V and J are TRBV10-3 and TRBJ2-1; 11 bases fit TRBD2. The end of the DNA is better explained by TRBJ2-7, so the J call may be wrong. In germline, CDR1 is ENHRY, CDR2 SYGVKD. The CDR3 has 17 amino acids. CDR3 protein: CATSTSGSAPTYNEQYF. In nucleotides, the CDR3 is TGTGCCACATCTACTAGCGGGAGCGCTCCAACCTACAATGAGCAGTACTTC.

A single count supports this clonotype. V and J are TRBV4-2 and TRBJ2-1; 9 positions agree with TRBD2. Germline loops: CDR1 LGHNA, CDR2 YNFKEQ. J was trimmed by 3 bases and V by 0 bases; bases with no gene match: 6. This CDR3 comprises 17 residues. The CDR3 DNA reads as TGTGCCAGCAGCCAAGAACGACTAGCGGTGAACTACAATGAGCAGTTCTTC. Protein sequence: CASSQERLAVNYNEQFF.

The rearrangement joins TRBV7-2 to TRBJ2-3; D is uncertain. This CDR3 comprises 13 residues. CDR1 is SGHTA, CDR2 FQGNSA, per germline. Deletions cut 2 bases from V and 5 bases from J, with 8 bases between. The CDR3 sequence: CASSLPSKDTQYF. In DNA, the CDR3 is TGTGCCAGCAGCTTACCCTCCAAAGATACGCAGTATTTT.

The CDR3 nucleotides read TGCGCCAGCAGCCAAGGGCAGGGGTATTCACCCCTCCACTTT. Translating gives CASSQGQGYSPLHF. The rearrangement uses TRBV4-3 and TRBJ1-6, with D perhaps matching TRBD1 (6 bases). Trimming removed 1 base at V and 8 bases at J, with 9 bases between. The CDR3 extends over 14 amino acids. Germline V lookup: CDR1 LGHNA, CDR2 YSLEER.

In its sample, this clonotype was seen a few times. The J gene is TRBJ1-2, the V gene TRBV7-2, with unresolved D. V lost 5 bases and J 3 bases, leaving 13 bases between the germline ends. The CDR3 has 14 residues. Per the germline V gene, CDR1 is SGHTA and CDR2 is FQGNSA. CDR3 sequence reads: CASSIRTADYGYTF. The CDR3 DNA sequence: TGTGCCAGCAGCATTCGGACGGCCGACTATGGCTACACCTTC. Filled out from reference TRBV7-2 and TRBJ1-2, the complete variable domain reads GAGVSQSPSNKVTEKGKDVELRCDPISGHTALYWYRQSLGQGLEFLIYFQGNSAPDKSGLPSDRFSAERTGGSVSTLTIQRTQQEDSAVYLCASSIRTADYGYTFGSGTRLTVV.

The chain links TRBV12-3 or TRBV12-4 to TRBJ2-3; no definite D call. V gave up 1 base and J gave up 1 base, with 9 bases separating them. The CDR3 is 15 residues long. CDR3 in amino acids: CASSLDRLGTDTQYF. CDR3 sequence (DNA): TGTGCCAGCAGTTTAGATAGGTTGGGCACAGATACGCAGTATTTT.

The chain links TRBV19 to TRBJ2-5, with 7 bases lining up with TRBD1. Germline V lookup: CDR1 LNHDA, CDR2 SQIVND (reference sequence). The CDR3 is 14 residues long. Trimming took 7 bases from V and 2 from J; bases not matched to a gene: 7. The CDR3 DNA is TGTGCCAGTACAGACAGGGCCGAACAAGAGACCCAGTACTTC. Residues: CASTDRAEQETQYF.

The V and J genes are TRBV6-2 or TRBV6-3 and TRBJ1-4; no firm D call. This CDR3 has 11 residues. The germline V and J ends were trimmed by 6 bases and 7 bases, with 6 bases remaining between them. CDR1 is MNHEY, CDR2 SVGEGT, per germline. CDR3 sequence: CASRNGEKLFF. Here the CDR3 DNA reads TGTGCCAGCAGAAACGGTGAAAAACTGTTTTTT.

This chain uses TRBV28 with TRBJ1-4; D not resolved. Germline-derived CDR1 and CDR2 are MDHEN and SYDVKM. The length of the CDR3 is 14 residues. V lost 2 bases and J 5 bases, leaving 9 bases between the germline ends. In nucleotides, the CDR3 is TGTGCCAGCAGTTTACCGGGTCCCAATGAAAAACTGTTTTTT. Protein: CASSLPGPNEKLFF.

This clonotype occurred a few times. V is TRBV7-8 and J is TRBJ2-7, with D hard to call. Germline CDR1 reads SGHVS; CDR2 reads FQNEAQ. Trimming took off 5 bases at V and 1 base at J, with 9 bases between the two ends. The CDR3 has 13 residues. The CDR3: CASSSLGSYEQYF. For the CDR3, the DNA is TGTGCCAGCAGCAGCCTCGGTTCCTACGAGCAGTACTTC.

The chain links TRBV5-1 to TRBJ2-3, with 7 bases matching TRBD1. The V gene's germline CDR1 is SGHRS and CDR2 YFSETQ. The ends lost 4 bases at V and 4 bases at J; junction bases unmatched: 3. The CDR3 contains 13 residues. The CDR3 DNA is TGCGCCAGCAGCCTACAGGGGTCAGATACGCAGTATTTT. Amino acids: CASSLQGSDTQYF.

A single count supports this clonotype. This sequence joins TRBV30 and TRBJ2-5, with D unclear. Trimming left V 2 bases short and J 0 bases short, with 1 base between. The germline CDR1 and CDR2 sequences are GTSNPN and SVGIG (reference sequence). The CDR3 sequence is 11 residues long. CDR3 sequence reads: CAWSYQETQYF. In DNA form, the CDR3 reads TGTGCCTGGAGTTACCAAGAGACCCAGTACTTC.

The chain is built from TRBV20-1 and TRBJ1-2, with 9 bases lining up with TRBD1. V gave up 6 bases and J gave up 2 bases; unmatched junction bases: 10. Germline-derived CDR1 and CDR2 are DFQATT and SNEGSKA (reference sequence). The CDR3 extends over 15 amino acids. The CDR3 bases are TGCAGTGCCCTAAGGGACAGGGAGGGAAACTATGGCTACACCTTC. Its protein product is CSALRDREGNYGYTF.

The gene calls are TRBV7-2 and TRBJ2-7; D not resolved. Germline lookup yields CDR1 SGHTA and CDR2 FQGNSA. The ends were cut back, 0 bases at V and 2 bases at J, with 11 bases in the middle. The CDR3 is 15 amino acids. As DNA, the CDR3 is TGTGCCAGCAGCTTAGCGTGGTGGGCGACCTACGAGCAGTACTTC. It codes for CASSLAWWATYEQYF. The full variable domain, completed using reference TRBV7-2 and TRBJ2-7, is GAGVSQSPSNKVTEKGKDVELRCDPISGHTALYWYRQSLGQGLEFLIYFQGNSAPDKSGLPSDRFSAERTGGSVSTLTIQRTQQEDSAVYLCASSLAWWATYEQYFGPGTRLTVT.